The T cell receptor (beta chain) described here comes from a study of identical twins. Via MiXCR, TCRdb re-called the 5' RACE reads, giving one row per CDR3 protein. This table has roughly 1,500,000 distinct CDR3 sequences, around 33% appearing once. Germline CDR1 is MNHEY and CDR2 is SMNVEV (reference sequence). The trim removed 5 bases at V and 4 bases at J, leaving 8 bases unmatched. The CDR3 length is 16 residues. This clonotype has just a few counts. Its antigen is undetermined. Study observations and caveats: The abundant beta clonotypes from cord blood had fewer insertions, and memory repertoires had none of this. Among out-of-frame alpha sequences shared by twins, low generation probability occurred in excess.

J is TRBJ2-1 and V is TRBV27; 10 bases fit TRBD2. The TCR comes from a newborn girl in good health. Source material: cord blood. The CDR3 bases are TGTGCCAGCAGTCTCAAGGGACTAGCGATTTACAATGAGCAGTTCTTC. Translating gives CASSLKGLAIYNEQFF.